Listed here are 13 T cell receptor beta chains from one sample, sequenced in a study of cytomegalovirus exposure and HLA in healthy donors. The PCR made use of 60 Vbeta and 13 Jbeta primers. Clones were sequenced by immunoSEQ multiplex PCR, and TCRdb holds only the in-frame ones, with some missing. Here the sample spans approximately 180,000 clones, about four fifths being singletons. What was sequenced was PBMCs. All receptors derive from a woman between 18 and 30 years old in good health and CMV-seropositive.

The chain couples TRBV18 to TRBJ2-5; 10 bases line up with TRBD2. The length of the CDR3 is 15 residues. CDR1 KGHSH and CDR2 LQKENI come from the germline V gene. J lost 2 bases, V lost 4 bases, and 4 bases had no gene match. The CDR3 reads CASSLSGGRQETQYF. CDR3 bases: TGTGCCAGCTCACTTAGCGGGGGGCGGCAAGAGACCCAGTACTTC.

This clone occurred once. The chain has TRBV19 and TRBJ2-7; a possible D gene is TRBD1 (7 bases). CDR3 length equals 14 residues. Germline CDR1 is LNHDA and CDR2 is SQIVND (reference sequence). Trimming removed 4 bases at V and 3 bases at J, with 13 bases between. The CDR3 nucleotides are TGTGCCAGTAGTACAGGGGGGTTAGGCTACGAGCAGTACTTC. Translated: CASSTGGLGYEQYF.

The rearrangement links TRBV15 to TRBJ2-5, with 13 positions matching TRBD2. CDR3 length: 15 residues. Germline V gives CDR1 LNHNV, CDR2 YYDKDF (reference sequence). J lost 1 base, V lost 7 bases, and 3 bases had no gene match. This CDR3 is CATTRTSGGQETQYF. The CDR3 DNA is TGTGCCACCACCCGGACTAGCGGGGGCCAAGAGACCCAGTACTTC. Drawing the rest from reference TRBV15 and TRBJ2-5, the complete variable domain is DAMVIQNPRYQVTQFGKPVTLSCSQTLNHNVMYWYQQKSSQAPKLLFHYYDKDFNNEADTPDNFQSRRPNTSFCFLDIRSPGLGDTAMYLCATTRTSGGQETQYFGPGTRLLVL.

The rearrangement links TRBV25-1 to TRBJ2-3, with D possibly TRBD1 on 6 matching bases. CDR1 is MGHDK, CDR2 SYGVNS, per germline. The CDR3 has 15 amino acids. V was cut by 3 bases and J by 2 bases, with 12 bases left in between. DNA of the CDR3: TGTGCCAGCAGTGAGAGACAGGCTATCACAGATACGCAGTATTTT. Protein sequence: CASSERQAITDTQYF.

The chain combines TRBV7-3 with TRBJ1-2; the match to TRBD1 covers 8 bases. The CDR3 covers 14 residues. J was trimmed by 3 bases and V by 5 bases; bases with no gene match: 5. CDR1 and CDR2 from the germline V gene are SGHTA and FQGTGA. CDR3 sequence reads: CASSPGQGDYGYTF. The CDR3 coding sequence is TGTGCCAGCAGCCCAGGACAGGGTGACTATGGCTACACCTTC. Based on the CDR3 plus reference TRBV7-3 and TRBJ1-2, the full variable domain is GAGVSQTPSNKVTEKGKYVELRCDPISGHTALYWYRQSLGQGPEFLIYFQGTGAADDSGLPNDRFFAVRPEGSVSTLKIQRTERGDSAVYLCASSPGQGDYGYTFGSGTRLTVV.

V and J are TRBV19 and TRBJ1-3; D is unresolved. CDR3 length: 13 residues. Per the germline V gene, CDR1 is LNHDA and CDR2 is SQIVND (reference sequence). The V and J ends lost 9 bases and 0 bases respectively, with 9 bases between them. The CDR3: CASLASSGNTIYF. CDR3 sequence (DNA): TGTGCCAGCTTAGCCAGCTCTGGAAACACCATATATTTT.

The chain joins TRBV5-1 to TRBJ1-2; weak D call: TRBD1 (5 bases). Germline CDR1 is SGHRS and CDR2 is YFSETQ. V was trimmed by 5 bases and J by 6 bases, leaving 17 bases between them. The CDR3 consists of 14 residues. The CDR3 nucleotides are TGCGCCAGCAGTCCCGCCCCAGGGTCGGATGGCTACACCTTC. Protein product: CASSPAPGSDGYTF.

This clone was detected only once. This chain uses TRBV7-2 with TRBJ2-3; possible D gene TRBD2, 6 bases. This CDR3 is 15 amino acids long. Germline CDR1 and CDR2: SGHTA and FQGNSA. The V end lost 1 base, the J end lost 1 base, and 9 bases lay between the germline ends. CDR3 protein: CASSLEGTGTDTQYF. The DNA of the CDR3 is TGTGCCAGCAGCTTAGAAGGGACTGGCACAGATACGCAGTATTTT.

The chain is built from TRBV7-6 and TRBJ2-2; 7 nucleotides agree with TRBD1. V lost 4 bases to trimming and J lost 10 bases; unmatched junction nucleotides: 6. CDR3 length: 13 residues. Germline V gives CDR1 SGHVS, CDR2 FNYEAQ. The CDR3 reads CASSSRTGLELFF. Written as DNA, the CDR3 is TGTGCCAGCAGCTCAAGGACAGGCTTGGAGCTGTTTTTT. Filled out from reference TRBV7-6 and TRBJ2-2, the complete variable domain reads GAGVSQSPRYKVTKRGQDVALRCDPISGHVSLYWYRQALGQGPEFLTYFNYEAQQDKSGLPNDRFSAERPEGSISTLTIQRTEQRDSAMYRCASSSRTGLELFFGEGSRLTVL.

The rearrangement uses TRBV19 and TRBJ2-5; 7 bases line up with TRBD2. The V gene end was trimmed by 4 bases and the J gene end by 4 bases; junction bases not matched to a gene: 6. This CDR3 spans 14 amino acids. Germline V gene sequence: CDR1 LNHDA, CDR2 SQIVND (reference sequence). The CDR3 nucleotides are TGTGCCAGTAGTACGATAGCGGGTGGAGAGACCCAGTACTTC. Its protein is CASSTIAGGETQYF. Based on the CDR3 plus reference TRBV19 and TRBJ2-5, the full variable domain is DGGITQSPKYLFRKEGQNVTLSCEQNLNHDAMYWYRQDPGQGLRLIYYSQIVNDFQKGDIAEGYSVSREKKESFPLTVTSAQKNPTAFYLCASSTIAGGETQYFGPGTRLLVL.

There are a few counts of this clone. The chain joins TRBV19 to TRBJ2-1; 8 bases agree with TRBD2. Germline values: CDR1 LNHDA, CDR2 SQIVND (reference sequence). This CDR3 is built from 16 residues. After removal of 6 bases from V and 5 bases from J, the junction contained 12 bases not matched to a gene. The chain's CDR3 is CASRDLAAGGDNEQFF. The CDR3 DNA reads as TGTGCCAGTAGAGATCTAGCGGCGGGGGGAGACAATGAGCAGTTCTTC.

This clone has a count of ten or more. V gene TRBV5-4 combines with J gene TRBJ1-6, with 9 positions matching TRBD1. The V segment lost 2 bases and the J segment 7 bases; nucleotides outside the gene matches: 1. This CDR3 comprises 14 residues. Germline V gives CDR1 SGHNT, CDR2 YYREEE (reference sequence). CDR3 nucleotides: TGTGCCAGCAGCTTCGGACAGGGGAATTCACCCCTCCACTTT. Translated, it gives CASSFGQGNSPLHF.

The chain couples TRBV18 to TRBJ1-1; 7 bases fit TRBD1. After removal of 5 bases from V and 1 base from J, the junction contained 10 bases not matched to a gene. The germline V gene encodes CDR1 KGHSH and CDR2 LQKENI. The CDR3 totals 16 residues. This CDR3 is CASSTGQLEGNTEAFF. DNA for the CDR3: TGTGCCAGCTCAACGGGACAGCTGGAAGGGAACACTGAAGCTTTCTTT. Full variable domain (remainder filled in from reference TRBV18 and TRBJ1-1): NAGVMQNPRHLVRRRGQEARLRCSPMKGHSHVYWYRQLPEEGLKFMVYLQKENIIDESGMPKERFSAEFPKEGPSILRIQQVVRGDSAAYFCASSTGQLEGNTEAFFGQGTRLTVV.